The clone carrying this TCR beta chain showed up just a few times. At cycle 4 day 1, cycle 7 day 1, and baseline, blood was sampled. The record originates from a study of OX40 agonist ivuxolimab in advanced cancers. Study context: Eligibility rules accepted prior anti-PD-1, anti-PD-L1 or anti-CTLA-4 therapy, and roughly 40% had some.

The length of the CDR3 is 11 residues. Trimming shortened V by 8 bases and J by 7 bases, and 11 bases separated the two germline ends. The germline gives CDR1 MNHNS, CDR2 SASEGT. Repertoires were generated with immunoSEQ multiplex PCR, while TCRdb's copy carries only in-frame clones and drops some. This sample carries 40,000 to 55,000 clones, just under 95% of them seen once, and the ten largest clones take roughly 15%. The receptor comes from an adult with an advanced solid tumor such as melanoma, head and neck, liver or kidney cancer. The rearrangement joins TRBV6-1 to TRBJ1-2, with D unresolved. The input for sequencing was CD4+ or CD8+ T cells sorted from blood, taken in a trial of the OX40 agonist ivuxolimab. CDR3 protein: CASGPGSGYTF. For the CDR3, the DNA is TGTGCCAGCGGGCCAGGAAGTGGCTACACCTTC.